The 16 T cell receptor beta chains given below trace back to one sample, sequenced in a study of response to subunit inactivated influenza vaccine. Using its own MiXCR run on the RT-PCR reads, TCRdb lists one record per CDR3 protein. The sample holds more than 150,000 distinct CDR3 sequences, around a tenth seen once. The sample was CD8+ T cells sorted from PBMCs, taken approximately 25 months after vaccination. All receptors come from a man in his fifties or sixties who received an inactivated influenza vaccine.

The J gene is TRBJ2-3, the V gene TRBV9; D is unclear. CDR1 and CDR2 (germline): SGDLS, YYNGEE. V gave up 4 bases and J gave up 2 bases, with 8 bases separating them. CDR3 length: 13 residues. CDR3 in DNA: TGTGCCAGCAGCTTTGGGTTCACAGATACGCAGTATTTT. Amino acid sequence: CASSFGFTDTQYF.

This clonotype was recorded a few times. The chain carries TRBV27 and TRBJ2-7; D is perhaps TRBD1 or TRBD2 (5 bases each). V dropped 3 bases and J dropped 0 bases, with 9 bases sitting between them. Germline V gene sequence: CDR1 MNHEY, CDR2 SMNVEV (reference sequence). The CDR3 has 14 residues. CDR3 in DNA: TGTGCCAGCAGTTTCGGGGCCAGCTCCTACGAGCAGTACTTC. Protein: CASSFGASSYEQYF.

This chain connects TRBV24-1 to TRBJ2-2, with TRBD2 matching over 7 bases. CDR1 KGHDR and CDR2 SFDVKD come from the germline V gene. This CDR3 has 13 amino acids. V gave up 9 bases and J gave up 5 bases; unmatched junction bases: 5. Here the CDR3 DNA reads TGTGCCACCGCGGCGGGGGAAACCGGGGAGCTGTTTTTT. This codes for CATAAGETGELFF.

The V gene is TRBV6-2 or TRBV6-3, the J gene TRBJ2-1; 12 bases match TRBD2. Trimming at V came to 6 bases and at J to 8 bases, leaving 8 bases not matched to a gene. The CDR3 covers 15 residues. Germline assignment: CDR1 MNHEY and CDR2 SVGEGT. The CDR3 DNA reads TGTGCCAGCAGGCCTCTAGCGGGAGGGGGGGATGAGCAGTTCTTC. Amino acids: CASRPLAGGGDEQFF.

CDR3 coding DNA: TGTGCCAGCAGTTACTCGCAAAGCGGGGGTGGAGATACGCAGTATTTT. Protein: CASSYSQSGGGDTQYF. This chain links TRBV6-5 with TRBJ2-3, with 8 positions matching TRBD2. V dropped 0 bases and J dropped 5; count of bases not matched to a gene: 7. CDR1 and CDR2 (germline): MNHEY, SVGAGI. The CDR3 has 16 amino acids.

This chain connects TRBV7-2 to TRBJ1-2; D is perhaps TRBD1 (5 bases). V shed 1 base and J shed 0 bases, with 12 bases lying between them. The germline V gene encodes CDR1 SGHTA and CDR2 FQGNSA. There are 16 residues in the CDR3. The chain's CDR3 is CASSLESGKTNYGYTF. DNA of the CDR3: TGTGCCAGCAGCTTAGAATCAGGGAAGACTAACTATGGCTACACCTTC.

The chain employs TRBV29-1 and TRBJ1-1; 8 nucleotides agree with TRBD1. The CDR3 sequence is 17 residues long. Germline assignment: CDR1 SQVTM and CDR2 ANQGSEA. V lost 1 base to trimming and J lost 5 bases; unmatched junction nucleotides: 15. CDR3 region: CSVEAQPPRTGNTEAFF. The CDR3 nucleotides are TGCAGCGTTGAAGCCCAACCGCCGCGGACAGGGAATACTGAAGCTTTCTTT.

The chain joins TRBV6-5 to TRBJ1-2; weak D call: TRBD1 (5 bases). The V end was cut by 0 bases, the J end by 8 bases, with 10 bases between. Germline lookup yields CDR1 MNHEY and CDR2 SVGAGI. The CDR3 spans 13 residues. CDR3 loop: CASSYSVRDGYTF. The DNA of the CDR3 is TGTGCCAGCAGTTACTCTGTTCGGGACGGCTACACCTTC.

This clonotype was observed a handful of times. V usage is TRBV27 and J usage is TRBJ2-3; D might be TRBD2 (5 bases). Trimming left V 2 bases short and J 4 bases short, with 7 bases between. The length of the CDR3 is 13 residues. CDR1 is MNHEY, CDR2 SMNVEV, per germline (reference sequence). The CDR3, as DNA: TGTGCCAGCAGTTTACTAGCTGCAGATACGCAGTATTTT. This sequence encodes CASSLLAADTQYF.

The table lists this clonotype with a few counts. The chain joins TRBV12-3 or TRBV12-4 to TRBJ2-3; D gene unclear. Trimming removed 4 bases from V and 12 bases from J, with 20 bases in between. This CDR3 region has 14 residues. CDR3 sequence: CASSSPPTGAYQYF. The DNA for the CDR3 is TGTGCCAGCAGTTCCCCCCCCACTGGAGCCTATCAGTATTTT.

V usage is TRBV20-1 and J usage is TRBJ2-7; no definite D call. Looked up from germline, CDR1 is DFQATT and CDR2 is SNEGSKA (reference sequence). The CDR3 has 11 residues. Deletions cut 6 bases from V and 3 bases from J, with 9 bases between. The CDR3 nucleotides are TGCAGTGCACGCCCAGGCTACGAGCAGTACTTC. Encoded protein: CSARPGYEQYF.

This chain uses TRBV11-2 with TRBJ2-1; D is uncertain. The germline CDR1 and CDR2 sequences are SGHAT and FQNNGV. The CDR3 has 18 amino acids. Deletions cut 2 bases from V and 0 bases from J, with 17 bases between. CDR3 protein: CASSLISFPPFSYNEQFF. The CDR3 bases are TGTGCCAGCAGCTTAATATCGTTCCCCCCCTTCTCCTACAATGAGCAGTTCTTC. Filled out from reference TRBV11-2 and TRBJ2-1, the complete variable domain reads EAGVAQSPRYKIIEKRQSVAFWCNPISGHATLYWYQQILGQGPKLLIQFQNNGVVDDSQLPKDRFSAERLKGVDSTLKIQPAKLEDSAVYLCASSLISFPPFSYNEQFFGPGTRLTVL.

This chain uses TRBV7-8 with TRBJ1-1; no definite D call. V shed 1 base and J shed 4 bases, with 4 bases lying between them. This CDR3 has 12 residues. Germline CDR1 reads SGHVS; CDR2 reads FQNEAQ. CDR3 nucleotides: TGTGCCAGCAGCTTAGTGGCCACTGAAGCTTTCTTT. Amino acid sequence: CASSLVATEAFF.

This clonotype was counted only a few times. The chain joins TRBV27 to TRBJ2-7; TRBD1 aligns across 7 bases. Trimming removed 2 bases from V and 3 bases from J; junction bases left unmatched: 4. Germline V lookup: CDR1 MNHEY, CDR2 SMNVEV (reference sequence). The CDR3 totals 14 residues. The CDR3 region is CASSLRGPDYEQYF. The CDR3 DNA reads TGTGCCAGCAGTTTAAGGGGGCCCGACTACGAGCAGTACTTC.

With respect to this clonotype: A read error may explain this, as a much larger clone is one base away. The V and J genes are TRBV15 and TRBJ1-6; D may be TRBD1 (5 bases). The germline V gene has CDR1 LNHNV and CDR2 YYDKDF (reference sequence). This CDR3 contains 14 residues. The DNA for the CDR3 is TGTGCCACCAGCTCCCAGACAGAAAATTCACCCCTCAACTTT. Its translation: CATSSQTENSPLNF. The variable domain in full, with the rest retrieved from reference TRBV15 and TRBJ1-6, is DAMVIQNPRYQVTQFGKPVTLSCSQTLNHNVMYWYQQKSSQAPKLLFHYYDKDFNNEADTPDNFQSRRPNTSFCFLDIRSPGLGDTAMYLCATSSQTENSPLNFGNGTRLTVT.

A few counts support this clonotype. The chain joins TRBV20-1 to TRBJ1-1; D gene uncertain. V was pared by 0 bases and J by 0 bases, with 8 bases between. CDR1 and CDR2 (germline): DFQATT, SNEGSKA (reference sequence). The CDR3 spans 14 residues. The DNA of the CDR3 is TGCAGTGCTAGAGATCTCCCACTGAACACTGAAGCTTTCTTT. Protein product: CSARDLPLNTEAFF.